This entry is about one T cell receptor (beta chain). As yet, its antigen is unknown. Method: immunoSEQ multiplex PCR; TCRdb's copy keeps in-frame clones and lacks some. The sample shows over 90,000 clones, 90% to 95% of them seen only once. The data originate from a study of graft-versus-host responses after intestinal transplantation. For the study at large: All recipients were given anti-thymocyte globulin induction, and tacrolimus and steroids were then administered for roughly three years.

General observations from the study: Detection of GvH clones occurred in recipient marrow, and some had their first appearance in ileum or blood.

V gave up 8 bases and J gave up 3 bases, with 14 bases separating them. The CDR3 contains 13 residues. Germline V gene data show CDR1 as MNHNS and CDR2 as SASEGT. Here the sequenced sample was unstimulated CD8+ T cells sorted from spleen or lymph node cells, taken before intestinal transplant. The genes are TRBV6-1 and TRBJ2-7, with D hard to call. The receptor was isolated from a human donor who received an intestinal transplant. CDR3 residues: CASAPSVSYEQYF. The CDR3, as DNA: TGTGCCAGCGCACCGAGTGTAAGCTACGAGCAGTACTTC.